The present TCR beta chain was sequenced within a study of CD8 T cells in ankylosing spondylitis. TCRdb reprocessed the 5' RACE reads with MiXCR, giving one entry per CDR3 protein. This sample has around 150,000 distinct CDR3 sequences; roughly an eighth occur once, and the top ten carry 3.5% to 5%. Germline values: CDR1 SGHVS, CDR2 FQNEAQ. Trimming shortened V by 4 bases and J by 1 base, and 11 bases separated the two germline ends. The CDR3 spans 14 residues. This clonotype was observed many times. The chain carries TRBV7-8 and TRBJ2-7; perhaps TRBD1 as D (6 bases). The sequenced material came from blood, either unsorted or a sorted T cell fraction (not recorded which). The sequence was obtained from a female donor with ankylosing spondylitis or in good health (not recorded which). The CDR3 region has the DNA TGTGCCAGCAGCTACACGGACAGTTCCTACGAGCAGTACTTC. Translating it yields CASSYTDSSYEQYF. The entire variable domain, with the rest obtained from reference TRBV7-8 and TRBJ2-7, is as follows: GAGVSQSPRYKVAKRGQDVALRCDPISGHVSLFWYQQALGQGPEFLTYFQNEAQLDKSGLPSDRFFAERPEGSVSTLKIQRTQQEDSAVYLCASSYTDSSYEQYFGPGTRLTVT.